This T cell receptor beta chain was sequenced for a study of shared clonotypes between healthy human individuals. V gave up 6 bases and J gave up 3 bases, with 11 bases separating them. CDR1 and CDR2 (germline): KGHSY, FQNENV. This CDR3 has 13 residues. Notes on the study in general: Generally, naive subsets (rather than memory subsets) showed larger estimated richness. Investigators collected only blood, and repertoires in tissues likely differ. Some naive CD4 clonotypes, around 5%, turned up in common across a handful of donors.

On this clone itself: Its target is unknown.

TCRdb keeps only in-frame clones here, not all; method: immunoSEQ multiplex PCR. Of millions of clones listed, over 85% are singletons. This sequence originates from a man aged 18 to 30 in good health. This rearrangement joins TRBV16 to TRBJ1-2; D call uncertain. Sequenced: naive CD4+ T cells sorted from blood. Subset of the sample: CD45RA+ positively selected. This CDR3 is CASSQGNDYGYTF. CDR3 DNA sequence: TGTGCCAGCAGTCAAGGGAACGACTATGGCTACACCTTC.